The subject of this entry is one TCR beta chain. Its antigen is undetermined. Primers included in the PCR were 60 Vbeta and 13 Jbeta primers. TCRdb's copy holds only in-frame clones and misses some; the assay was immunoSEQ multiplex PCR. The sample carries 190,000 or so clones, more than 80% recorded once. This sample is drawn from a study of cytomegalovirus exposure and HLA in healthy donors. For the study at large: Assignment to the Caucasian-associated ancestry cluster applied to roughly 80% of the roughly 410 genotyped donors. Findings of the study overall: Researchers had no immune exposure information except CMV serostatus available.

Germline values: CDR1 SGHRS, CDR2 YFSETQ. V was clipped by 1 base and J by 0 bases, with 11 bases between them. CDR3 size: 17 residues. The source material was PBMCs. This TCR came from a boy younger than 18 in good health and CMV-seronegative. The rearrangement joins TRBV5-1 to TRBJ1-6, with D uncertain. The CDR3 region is CASSLLPGSSYNSPLHF. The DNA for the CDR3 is TGCGCCAGCAGCTTGTTGCCCGGGAGCTCCTATAATTCACCCCTCCACTTT.